This T cell receptor (beta chain) was recovered during a study of OX40 agonist ivuxolimab in advanced cancers. As for the study in general: Hepatocellular carcinoma, melanoma, renal cell or head and neck cancer affected the dose-escalation patients. Findings and caveats of the study: Expanded clones belonging to CD8+ T cells outnumbered, on average, those of CD4+. Clonal expansion by week 6 occurred in CD4+ and CD8+ blood T cells (at 0.1 to 3.0 mg/kg).

As for this clone: Its specificity is not known.

This CDR3 is 15 amino acids long. Germline V CDR1 and CDR2: SNHLY, FYNNEI. V was clipped by 1 base and J by 7 bases, with 17 bases between them. The table came from immunoSEQ multiplex PCR; TCRdb's copy has only in-frame clones and leaves some out. The data show some 19,000 clones, 70% to 75% seen once. Autoimmune disease history or systemic immunosuppression was exclusionary. This chain joins TRBV2 and TRBJ2-7, with no clear D. The clonotype comes from an adult with an advanced solid tumor such as melanoma, head and neck, liver or kidney cancer. The specimen comprised CD4+ or CD8+ T cells sorted from blood, sampled in a trial of the OX40 agonist ivuxolimab. CDR3 sequence reads: CASSEVPGAPREQYF. The CDR3 nucleotides are TGTGCCAGCAGTGAAGTGCCAGGCGCCCCTCGAGAGCAGTACTTC.